A single T cell receptor beta chain is shown here with its context. The primer mix had 60 Vbeta and 13 Jbeta primers. Using immunoSEQ multiplex PCR, the repertoire was profiled, and TCRdb retains in-frame clones only, with some absent. The sample lists under 200,000 clones, 80% occurring once. CDR1 and CDR2 from the germline V gene are SGHRS and YFSETQ. With V trimmed by 5 bases and J by 5 bases, 1 base remained unmatched. This CDR3 spans 13 amino acids. These data belong to a study of cytomegalovirus exposure and HLA in healthy donors. The chain employs TRBV5-1 and TRBJ1-6; 7 positions agree with TRBD1. This TCR was recovered from a human donor in good health. Sequencing was carried out using PBMCs. This chain's CDR3 is CASRDRNNSPLHF. CDR3 nucleotide sequence: TGCGCCAGCAGGGACAGGAATAATTCACCCCTCCACTTT.